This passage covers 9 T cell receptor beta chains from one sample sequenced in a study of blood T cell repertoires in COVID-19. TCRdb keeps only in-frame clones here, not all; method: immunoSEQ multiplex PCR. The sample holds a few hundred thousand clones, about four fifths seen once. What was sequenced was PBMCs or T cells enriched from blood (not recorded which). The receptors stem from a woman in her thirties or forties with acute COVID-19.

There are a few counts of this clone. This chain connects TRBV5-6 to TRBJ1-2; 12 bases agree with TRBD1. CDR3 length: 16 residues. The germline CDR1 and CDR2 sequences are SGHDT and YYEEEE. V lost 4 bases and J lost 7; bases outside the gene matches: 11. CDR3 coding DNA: TGTGCCAGCAGCAAAGGGACAGGGGGCGCAGGAGTTGGCTACACCTTC. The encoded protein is CASSKGTGGAGVGYTF.

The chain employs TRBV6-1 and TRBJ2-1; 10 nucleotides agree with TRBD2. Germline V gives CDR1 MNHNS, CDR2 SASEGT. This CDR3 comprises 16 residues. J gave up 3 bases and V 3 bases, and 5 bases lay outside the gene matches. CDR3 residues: CASSERLAGLYNEQFF. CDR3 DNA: TGTGCCAGCAGTGAGAGACTAGCGGGTCTCTACAATGAGCAGTTCTTC.

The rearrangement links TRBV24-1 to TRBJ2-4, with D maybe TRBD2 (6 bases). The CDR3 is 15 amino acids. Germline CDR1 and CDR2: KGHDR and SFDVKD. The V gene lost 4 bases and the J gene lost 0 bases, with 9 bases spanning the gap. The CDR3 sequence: CATSDPGLAKNIQYF. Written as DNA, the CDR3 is TGTGCCACCAGTGACCCGGGACTAGCCAAAAACATTCAGTACTTC.

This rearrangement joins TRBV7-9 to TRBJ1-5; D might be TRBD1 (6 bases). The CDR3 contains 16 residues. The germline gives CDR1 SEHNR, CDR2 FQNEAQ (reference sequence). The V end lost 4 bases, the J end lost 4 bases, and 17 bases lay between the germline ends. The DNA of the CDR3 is TGTGCCAGCAGCTCTCACCCAGGGGCCCCAAATCAGCCCCAGCATTTT. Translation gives CASSSHPGAPNQPQHF.

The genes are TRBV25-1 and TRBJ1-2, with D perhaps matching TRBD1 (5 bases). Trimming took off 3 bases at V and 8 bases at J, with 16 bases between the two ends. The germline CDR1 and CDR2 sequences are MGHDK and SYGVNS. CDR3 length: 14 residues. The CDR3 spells CASSDQGTITGYTF. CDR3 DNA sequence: TGTGCCAGCAGTGACCAGGGAACCATAACCGGCTACACCTTC.

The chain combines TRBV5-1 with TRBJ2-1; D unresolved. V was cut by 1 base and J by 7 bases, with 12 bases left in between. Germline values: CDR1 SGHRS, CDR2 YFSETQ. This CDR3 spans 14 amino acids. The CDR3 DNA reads TGCGCCAGCAGCTTGCCAAGTGACGGGAATGAGCAGTTCTTC. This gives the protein CASSLPSDGNEQFF.

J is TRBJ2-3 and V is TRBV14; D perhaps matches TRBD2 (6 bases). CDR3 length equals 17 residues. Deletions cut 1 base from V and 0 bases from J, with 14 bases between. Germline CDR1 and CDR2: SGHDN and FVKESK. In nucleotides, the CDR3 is TGTGCCAGCAGCCAAGCAACTAGCCTCCAGAGCACAGATACGCAGTATTTT. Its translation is CASSQATSLQSTDTQYF.

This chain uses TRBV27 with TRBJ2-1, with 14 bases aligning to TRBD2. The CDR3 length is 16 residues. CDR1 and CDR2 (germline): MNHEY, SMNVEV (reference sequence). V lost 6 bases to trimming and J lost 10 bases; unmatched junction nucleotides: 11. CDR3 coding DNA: TGTGCCAGCAGCCAAGGGGGACTAGCGGGAGAAAGGGAGCAGTTCTTC. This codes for CASSQGGLAGEREQFF.

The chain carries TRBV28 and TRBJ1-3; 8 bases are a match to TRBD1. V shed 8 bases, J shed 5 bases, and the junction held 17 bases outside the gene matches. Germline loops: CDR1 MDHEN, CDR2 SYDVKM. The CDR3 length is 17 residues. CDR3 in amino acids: CASHSYPTGVGRNTIYF. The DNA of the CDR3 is TGTGCCAGCCACTCCTACCCGACAGGGGTTGGAAGAAACACCATATATTTT.